This T cell receptor beta chain was profiled in a study of read filtering for tumor transcriptome and immune sequencing. On the study more broadly: Per sample, TCR-region reads ranged about 4.05 to 10.27 million by IR-seq, 85 to 1273 by RNA-seq. Notes on the study in general: Compared with RNA-seq, IR-seq gave much higher clonotype depth and reliability. Sorted CD138-negative bone marrow cells were not purified T cells.

Regarding this clonotype: No antigen is known for it. This likely came from a read error, as a far larger clone is one base away.

This library used 300 to 500 ng RNA and molecular barcoded adaptors spanning alpha/delta and beta/gamma chains. In TCRdb, the reads were re-called with MiXCR into one record per CDR3 protein. The top ten clones hold about 17% of a sample with more than 30,000 distinct CDR3 sequences, around 15% of them seen once. Germline V gene sequence: CDR1 MNHEY, CDR2 SMNVEV (reference sequence). CDR3 length: 13 amino acids. This receptor was obtained from a donor aged 40 or over with multiple myeloma. The J gene is TRBJ1-6, the V gene TRBV27; D gene unclear. The specimen sequenced was a population of CD138-negative cells sorted from bone marrow. CDR3 protein: CASSFRDDTEALF. The CDR3 coding sequence is TGTGCCAGCAGTTTTAGGGATGACACTGAAGCTCTCTTT.